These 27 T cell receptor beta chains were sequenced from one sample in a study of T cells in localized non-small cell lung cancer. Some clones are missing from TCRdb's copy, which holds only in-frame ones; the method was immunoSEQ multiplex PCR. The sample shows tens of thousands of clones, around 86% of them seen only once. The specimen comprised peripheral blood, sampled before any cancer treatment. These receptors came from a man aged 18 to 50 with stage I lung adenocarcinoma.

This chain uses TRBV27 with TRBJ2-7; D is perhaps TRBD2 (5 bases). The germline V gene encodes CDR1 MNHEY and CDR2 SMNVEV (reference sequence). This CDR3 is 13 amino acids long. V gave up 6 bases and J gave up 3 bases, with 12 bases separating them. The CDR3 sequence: CASRFSRGYEQYF. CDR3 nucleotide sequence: TGTGCCAGCAGATTTAGCCGGGGCTACGAGCAGTACTTC.

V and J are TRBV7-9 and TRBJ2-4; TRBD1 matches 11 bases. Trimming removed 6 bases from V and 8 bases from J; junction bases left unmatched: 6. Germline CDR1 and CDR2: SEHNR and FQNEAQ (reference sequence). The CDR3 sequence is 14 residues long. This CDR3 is CASSRMGQGDIQYF. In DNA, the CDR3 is TGTGCCAGCAGTCGTATGGGACAGGGGGACATTCAGTACTTC.

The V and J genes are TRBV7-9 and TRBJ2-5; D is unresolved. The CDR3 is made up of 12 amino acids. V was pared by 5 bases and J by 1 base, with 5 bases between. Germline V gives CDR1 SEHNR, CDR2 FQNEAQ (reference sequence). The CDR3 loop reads CASSQTQETQYF. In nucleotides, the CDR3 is TGTGCCAGCAGCCAAACCCAAGAGACCCAGTACTTC.

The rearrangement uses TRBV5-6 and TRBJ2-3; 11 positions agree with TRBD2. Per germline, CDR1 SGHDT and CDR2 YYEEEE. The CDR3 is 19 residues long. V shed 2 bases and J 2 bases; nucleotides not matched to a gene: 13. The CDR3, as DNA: TGTGCCAGCAGCTTATCCCTAGCGGGGGGCCGGATAGACACAGATACGCAGTATTTT. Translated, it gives CASSLSLAGGRIDTDTQYF.

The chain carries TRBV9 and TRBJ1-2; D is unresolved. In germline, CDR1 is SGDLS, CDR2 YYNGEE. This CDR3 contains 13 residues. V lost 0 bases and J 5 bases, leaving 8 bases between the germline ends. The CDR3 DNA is TGTGCCAGCAGCGTAGATGTAGGTTATGGCTACACCTTC. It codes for CASSVDVGYGYTF.

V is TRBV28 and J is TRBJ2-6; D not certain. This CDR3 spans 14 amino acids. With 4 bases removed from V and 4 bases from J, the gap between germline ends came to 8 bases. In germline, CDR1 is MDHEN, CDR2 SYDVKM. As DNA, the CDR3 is TGTGCCAGCAGTTCTAGTGCCGGGGCCAACGTCCTGACTTTC. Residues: CASSSSAGANVLTF.

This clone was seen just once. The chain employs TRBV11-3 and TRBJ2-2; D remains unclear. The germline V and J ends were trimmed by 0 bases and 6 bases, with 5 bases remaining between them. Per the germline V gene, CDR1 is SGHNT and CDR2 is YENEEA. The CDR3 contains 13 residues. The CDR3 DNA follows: TGTGCCAGCAGCTTAGAGAGATCCGGGGAGCTGTTTTTT. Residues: CASSLERSGELFF.

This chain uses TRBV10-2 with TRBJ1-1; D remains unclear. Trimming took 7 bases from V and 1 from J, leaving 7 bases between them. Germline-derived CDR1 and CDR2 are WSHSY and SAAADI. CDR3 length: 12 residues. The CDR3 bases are TGCGCCAGCAACGCGGGGAACACTGAAGCTTTCTTT. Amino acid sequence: CASNAGNTEAFF.

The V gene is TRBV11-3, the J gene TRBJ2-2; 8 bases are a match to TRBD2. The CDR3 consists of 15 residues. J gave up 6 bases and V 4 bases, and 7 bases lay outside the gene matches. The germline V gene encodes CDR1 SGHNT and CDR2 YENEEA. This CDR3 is CASSWAGGASGELFF. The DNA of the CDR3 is TGTGCCAGCAGCTGGGCCGGGGGGGCCTCCGGGGAGCTGTTTTTT. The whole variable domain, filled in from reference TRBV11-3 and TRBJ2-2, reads EAGVVQSPRYKIIEKKQPVAFWCNPISGHNTLYWYLQNLGQGPELLIRYENEEAVDDSQLPKDRFSAERLKGVDSTLKIQPAELGDSAVYLCASSWAGGASGELFFGEGSRLTVL.

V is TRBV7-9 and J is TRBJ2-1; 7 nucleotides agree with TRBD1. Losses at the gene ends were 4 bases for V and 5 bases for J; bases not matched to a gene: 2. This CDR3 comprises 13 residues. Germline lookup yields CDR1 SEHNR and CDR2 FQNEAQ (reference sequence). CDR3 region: CASSSGQNNEQFF. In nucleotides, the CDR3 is TGTGCCAGCAGCTCGGGACAGAACAATGAGCAGTTCTTC.

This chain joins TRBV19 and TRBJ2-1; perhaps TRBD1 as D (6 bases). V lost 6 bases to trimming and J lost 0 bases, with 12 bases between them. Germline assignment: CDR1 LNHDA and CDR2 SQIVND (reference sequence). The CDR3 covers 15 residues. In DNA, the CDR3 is TGTGCCAGTAGCCTACAGGGAAGCTCCTACAATGAGCAGTTCTTC. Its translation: CASSLQGSSYNEQFF. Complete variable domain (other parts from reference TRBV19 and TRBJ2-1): DGGITQSPKYLFRKEGQNVTLSCEQNLNHDAMYWYRQDPGQGLRLIYYSQIVNDFQKGDIAEGYSVSREKKESFPLTVTSAQKNPTAFYLCASSLQGSSYNEQFFGPGTRLTVL.

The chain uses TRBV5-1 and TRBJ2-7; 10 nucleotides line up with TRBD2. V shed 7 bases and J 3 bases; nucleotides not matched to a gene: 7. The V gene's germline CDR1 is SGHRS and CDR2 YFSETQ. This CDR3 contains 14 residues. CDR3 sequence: CASGSGTSVYEQYF. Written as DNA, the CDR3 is TGCGCCAGCGGGTCCGGGACTAGCGTCTACGAGCAGTACTTC.

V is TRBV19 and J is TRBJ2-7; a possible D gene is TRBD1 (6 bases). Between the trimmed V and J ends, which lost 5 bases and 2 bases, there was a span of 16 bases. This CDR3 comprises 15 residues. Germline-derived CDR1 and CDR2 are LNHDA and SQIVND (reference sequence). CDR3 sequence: CASSVQDSLPYEQYF. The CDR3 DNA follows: TGTGCCAGTAGTGTCCAGGACAGCCTACCCTACGAGCAGTACTTC.

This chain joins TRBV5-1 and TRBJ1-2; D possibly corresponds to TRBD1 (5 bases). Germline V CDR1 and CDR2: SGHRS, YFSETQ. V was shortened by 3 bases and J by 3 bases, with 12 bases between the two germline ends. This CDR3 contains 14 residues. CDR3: CASSSAAGDYGYTF. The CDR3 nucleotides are TGCGCCAGCAGCTCCGCGGCGGGGGACTATGGCTACACCTTC.

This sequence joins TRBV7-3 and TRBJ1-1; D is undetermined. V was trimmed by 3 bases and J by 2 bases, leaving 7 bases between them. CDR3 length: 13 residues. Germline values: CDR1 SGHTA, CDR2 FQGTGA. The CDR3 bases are TGTGCCAGCAGCTTTCTCTCCAACACTGAAGCTTTCTTT. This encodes CASSFLSNTEAFF.

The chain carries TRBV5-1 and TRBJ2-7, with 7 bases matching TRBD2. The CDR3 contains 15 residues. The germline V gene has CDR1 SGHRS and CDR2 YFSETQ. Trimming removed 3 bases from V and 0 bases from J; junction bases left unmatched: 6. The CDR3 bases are TGCGCCAGCAGCTCCCTGGGGGGGAGCTCCTACGAGCAGTACTTC. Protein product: CASSSLGGSSYEQYF. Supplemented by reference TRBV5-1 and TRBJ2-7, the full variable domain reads KAGVTQTPRYLIKTRGQQVTLSCSPISGHRSVSWYQQTPGQGLQFLFEYFSETQRNKGNFPGRFSGRQFSNSRSEMNVSTLELGDSALYLCASSSLGGSSYEQYFGPGTRLTVT.

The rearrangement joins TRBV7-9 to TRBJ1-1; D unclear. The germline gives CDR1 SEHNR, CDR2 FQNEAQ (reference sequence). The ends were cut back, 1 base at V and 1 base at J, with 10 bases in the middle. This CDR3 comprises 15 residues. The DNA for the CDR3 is TGTGCCAGCAGCTTAGGAAGCTGGACGAACACTGAAGCTTTCTTT. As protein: CASSLGSWTNTEAFF.

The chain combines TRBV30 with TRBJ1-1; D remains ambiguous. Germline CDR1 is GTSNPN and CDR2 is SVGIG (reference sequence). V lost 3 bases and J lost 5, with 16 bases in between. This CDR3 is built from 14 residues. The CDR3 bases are TGTGCCTGGAGAAGGCGGGCGGAGAGTACTGAAGCTTTCTTT. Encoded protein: CAWRRRAESTEAFF.

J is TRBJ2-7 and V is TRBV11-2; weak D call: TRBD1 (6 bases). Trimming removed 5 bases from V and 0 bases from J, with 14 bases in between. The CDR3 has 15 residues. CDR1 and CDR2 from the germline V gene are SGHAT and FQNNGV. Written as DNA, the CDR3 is TGTGCCAGCAGCCAGCCTACGACAGGCTCCTACGAGCAGTACTTC. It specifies CASSQPTTGSYEQYF.

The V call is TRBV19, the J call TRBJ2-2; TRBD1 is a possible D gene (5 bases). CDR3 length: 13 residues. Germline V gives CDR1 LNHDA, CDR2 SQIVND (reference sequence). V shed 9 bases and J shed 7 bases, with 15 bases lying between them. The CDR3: CASGQETVGELFF. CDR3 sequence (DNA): TGTGCCAGCGGTCAGGAGACAGTCGGGGAGCTGTTTTTT.

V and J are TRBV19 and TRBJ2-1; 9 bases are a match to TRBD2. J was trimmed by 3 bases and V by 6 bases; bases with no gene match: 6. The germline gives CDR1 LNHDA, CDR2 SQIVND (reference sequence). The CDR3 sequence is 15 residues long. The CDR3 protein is CASRVSGGIYNEQFF. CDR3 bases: TGTGCCAGTAGGGTTAGCGGGGGAATCTACAATGAGCAGTTCTTC.

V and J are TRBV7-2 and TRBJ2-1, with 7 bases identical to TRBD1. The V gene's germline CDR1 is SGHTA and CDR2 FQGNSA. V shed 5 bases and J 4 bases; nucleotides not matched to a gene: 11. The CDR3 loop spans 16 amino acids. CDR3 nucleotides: TGTGCCAGCAGCCATCCGGGACAGACAATATACAATGAGCAGTTCTTC. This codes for CASSHPGQTIYNEQFF.

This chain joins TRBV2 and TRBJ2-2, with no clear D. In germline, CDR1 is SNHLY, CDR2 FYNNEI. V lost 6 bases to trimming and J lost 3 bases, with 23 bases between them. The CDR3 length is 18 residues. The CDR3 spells CASRSGLFKNSYTGELFF. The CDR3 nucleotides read TGTGCCAGCAGGAGTGGTCTTTTTAAGAACAGCTACACCGGGGAGCTGTTTTTT.

The CDR3 nucleotides read TGTGCCAGCAGCTCAGGATTTGGACAGGGCAACAATGAGCAGTTCTTC. This encodes CASSSGFGQGNNEQFF. This sequence joins TRBV7-3 and TRBJ2-1; 8 positions agree with TRBD1. The germline V gene has CDR1 SGHTA and CDR2 FQGTGA. The CDR3 spans 16 residues. The trim removed 4 bases at V and 5 bases at J, leaving 10 bases unmatched.

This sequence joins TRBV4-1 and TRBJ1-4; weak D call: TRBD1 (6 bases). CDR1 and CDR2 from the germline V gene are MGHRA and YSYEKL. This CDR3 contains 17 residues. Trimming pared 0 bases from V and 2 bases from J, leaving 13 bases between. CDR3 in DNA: TGCGCCAGCAGCCAAGATCCGCAGGGGATCACTAATGAAAAACTGTTTTTT. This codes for CASSQDPQGITNEKLFF.

The CDR3 loop is CASGRQGLNYGYTF. CDR3 bases: TGTGCCAGCGGTCGACAGGGATTAAACTATGGCTACACCTTC. The chain combines TRBV2 with TRBJ1-2; 7 bases are shared with TRBD1. From germline, CDR1 is SNHLY and CDR2 FYNNEI. The CDR3 spans 14 residues. With 8 bases clipped from V and 2 bases from J, the junction kept 8 bases outside the gene matches.

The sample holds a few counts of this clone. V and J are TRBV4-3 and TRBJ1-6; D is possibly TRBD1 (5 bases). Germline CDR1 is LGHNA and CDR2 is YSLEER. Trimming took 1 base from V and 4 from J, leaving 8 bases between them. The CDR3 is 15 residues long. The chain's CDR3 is CASSQAGRYNSPLHF. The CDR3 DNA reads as TGCGCCAGCAGCCAAGCGGGACGGTATAATTCACCCCTCCACTTT.